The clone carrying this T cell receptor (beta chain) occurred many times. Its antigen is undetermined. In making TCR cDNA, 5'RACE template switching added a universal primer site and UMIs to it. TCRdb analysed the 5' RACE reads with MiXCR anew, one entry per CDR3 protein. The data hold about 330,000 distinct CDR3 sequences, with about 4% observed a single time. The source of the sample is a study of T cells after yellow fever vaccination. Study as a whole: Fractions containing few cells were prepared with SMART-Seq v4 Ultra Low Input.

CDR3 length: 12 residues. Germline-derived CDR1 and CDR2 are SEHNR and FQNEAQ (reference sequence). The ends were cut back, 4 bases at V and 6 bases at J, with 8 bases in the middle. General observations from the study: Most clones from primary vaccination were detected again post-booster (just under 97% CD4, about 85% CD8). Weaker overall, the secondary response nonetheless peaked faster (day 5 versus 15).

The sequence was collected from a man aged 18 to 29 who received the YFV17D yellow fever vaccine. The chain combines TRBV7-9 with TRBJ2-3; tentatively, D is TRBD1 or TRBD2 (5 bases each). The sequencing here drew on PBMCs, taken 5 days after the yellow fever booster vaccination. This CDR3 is CASSYEGDTQYF. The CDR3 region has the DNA TGTGCCAGCAGCTACGAGGGGGATACGCAGTATTTT.